The 5 T cell receptor beta chains below all came from one sample that was sequenced in a study of cytomegalovirus exposure and HLA in healthy donors. The study ran its PCR with 60 Vbeta and 13 Jbeta primers. Libraries were prepared by immunoSEQ multiplex PCR; TCRdb keeps only in-frame clonotypes and omits some of them. The sample is made up of tens of thousands of clones, and the top ten hold roughly a sixth of it. The sample was PBMCs. The receptors stem from a male donor in good health and CMV-seronegative.

The V gene is TRBV30, the J gene TRBJ2-5; 8 nucleotides match TRBD1. After removal of 5 bases from V and 1 base from J, the junction contained 6 bases not matched to a gene. CDR1 is GTSNPN and CDR2 is SVGIG in the germline V gene (reference sequence). The CDR3 has 14 residues. CDR3: CAWSGQAIQETQYF. In DNA form, the CDR3 reads TGTGCCTGGTCGGGACAGGCGATCCAAGAGACCCAGTACTTC.

This chain connects TRBV27 to TRBJ2-7, with 7 bases that match TRBD1. V lost 2 bases and J lost 0; bases outside the gene matches: 7. The germline V gene encodes CDR1 MNHEY and CDR2 SMNVEV (reference sequence). The CDR3 has 16 amino acids. The CDR3 DNA reads as TGTGCCAGCAGTTTAGAGGCAGGGGGAGCCTCCTACGAGCAGTACTTC. Translated: CASSLEAGGASYEQYF.

The gene calls are TRBV6-5 and TRBJ2-7; 10 nucleotides align to TRBD1. This CDR3 spans 15 amino acids. Germline-derived CDR1 and CDR2 are MNHEY and SVGAGI. Unmatched junction bases numbered 9, after V lost 6 bases and J lost 4 bases. The CDR3 is CASSPPGTGVYEQYF. The CDR3 DNA reads TGTGCCAGCAGCCCTCCCGGGACAGGGGTTTACGAGCAGTACTTC.

The chain carries TRBV7-9 and TRBJ2-5; perhaps TRBD1 as D (6 bases). The CDR3 has 15 residues. V shed 0 bases and J shed 6 bases, with 14 bases lying between them. The germline V gene encodes CDR1 SEHNR and CDR2 FQNEAQ (reference sequence). The CDR3 protein is CASSLAQGDVQTQYF. The CDR3 DNA sequence: TGTGCCAGCAGCTTAGCACAGGGAGACGTACAGACCCAGTACTTC.

The chain is built from TRBV25-1 and TRBJ2-2; 8 positions match TRBD2. V was clipped by 4 bases and J by 6 bases; unmatched bases: 4. CDR1 and CDR2 from the germline V gene are MGHDK and SYGVNS. CDR3 length: 14 amino acids. The CDR3 region is CASSALGGAGELFF. The CDR3 DNA reads as TGTGCCAGCAGTGCCCTCGGGGGGGCCGGGGAGCTGTTTTTT.